This is a list of T cell receptor beta chains from one sample in a study of cytomegalovirus exposure and HLA in healthy donors. Measured with immunoSEQ multiplex PCR; TCRdb has only the in-frame clones, and not every one. The sample consists of about 67,000 clones, 85% to 90% of them appearing once. The sequencing sample was made of PBMCs. The receptors originated from a woman between 25 and 40 years old in good health and CMV-seropositive. Each CDR3 is given with its conserved first and last residue. A D gene is named only where the DNA matches it firmly. Not every row has a clone size; where given, it reads once, few, many or a size class.

CDR3aa: CASSPTPSGNTDTQYF
CDR3nt: TGTGCCAGCAGCCCTACACCTAGCGGTAACACAGATACGCAGTATTTT
j_gene: TRBJ2-3
v_gene: TRBV9
abundance: NA
len: 16
d_gene: TRBD2

CDR3aa: CASSQEVLVPLAKNIQYF
CDR3nt: TGCGCCAGCAGCCAAGAAGTCTTAGTACCGTTAGCCAAAAACATTCAGTACTTC
j_gene: TRBJ2-4
v_gene: TRBV4-1
abundance: NA
len: 18
d_gene: NA

CDR3aa: CASSSGLTWEREPTHNEQFF
CDR3nt: TGTGCCAGCAGTTCCGGACTCACCTGGGAGCGGGAGCCTACCCACAATGAGCAGTTCTTC
j_gene: TRBJ2-1
v_gene: TRBV28
abundance: NA
len: 20
d_gene: TRBD2

CDR3aa: CASGSEGHEQYF
CDR3nt: TGTGCCAGCGGAAGTGAGGGCCACGAGCAGTACTTC
j_gene: TRBJ2-7
v_gene: TRBV14
abundance: NA
len: 12
d_gene: NA

CDR3aa: CASSLTGTTEEQYF
CDR3nt: TGTGCCAGCAGCTTGACAGGGACTACTGAGGAGCAGTACTTC
j_gene: TRBJ2-7
v_gene: TRBV5-4
abundance: once
len: 14
d_gene: NA

CDR3aa: CASSYSGGQNTEAFF
CDR3nt: TGTGCCAGCAGTTACTCGGGGGGGCAGAACACTGAAGCTTTCTTT
j_gene: TRBJ1-1
v_gene: TRBV6-5
abundance: NA
len: 15
d_gene: NA

CDR3aa: CASSAGTGTYEQYF
CDR3nt: TGTGCCAGCAGCGCGGGGACAGGGACCTACGAGCAGTACTTC
j_gene: TRBJ2-7
v_gene: TRBV9
abundance: NA
len: 14
d_gene: TRBD1

CDR3aa: CSAIGRAYHHEQFF
CDR3nt: TGCAGCGCTATTGGGCGGGCTTACCACCATGAGCAGTTCTTC
j_gene: TRBJ2-1
v_gene: TRBV29-1
abundance: NA
len: 14
d_gene: NA

CDR3aa: CASSLGASLGETQYF
CDR3nt: TGTGCCAGCAGCTTAGGGGCTAGCTTGGGGGAGACCCAGTACTTC
j_gene: TRBJ2-5
v_gene: TRBV7-9
abundance: NA
len: 15
d_gene: NA

CDR3aa: CASSLFTGGQTEAFF
CDR3nt: TGTGCCAGCAGTTTATTCACAGGGGGACAAACTGAAGCTTTCTTT
j_gene: TRBJ1-1
v_gene: TRBV5-5
abundance: NA
len: 15
d_gene: TRBD1

CDR3aa: CASSQGQPMNTGELFF
CDR3nt: TGCGCCAGCAGCCAGGGACAGCCAATGAACACCGGGGAGCTGTTTTTT
j_gene: TRBJ2-2
v_gene: TRBV4-1
abundance: NA
len: 16
d_gene: TRBD1

CDR3aa: CASSSGLGSNQPQHF
CDR3nt: TGTGCCAGCAGCTCAGGCTTGGGTAGCAATCAGCCCCAGCATTTT
j_gene: TRBJ1-5
v_gene: TRBV9
abundance: NA
len: 15
d_gene: NA

CDR3aa: CASSLKGTPAFF
CDR3nt: TGTGCCAGCAGTTTAAAGGGGACACCAGCTTTCTTT
j_gene: TRBJ1-1
v_gene: TRBV28
abundance: NA
len: 12
d_gene: NA

CDR3aa: CASSHPVRNSPLHF
CDR3nt: TGCGCCAGCAGCCACCCGGTACGAAATTCACCCCTCCACTTT
j_gene: TRBJ1-6
v_gene: TRBV4-1
abundance: NA
len: 14
d_gene: NA

CDR3aa: CARPLAPSSGNTIYF
CDR3nt: TGTGCCAGGCCATTGGCCCCTTCCTCTGGAAACACCATATATTTT
j_gene: TRBJ1-3
v_gene: TRBV6-1
abundance: NA
len: 15
d_gene: NA

CDR3aa: CASSTGQGEYEQYF
CDR3nt: TGTGCCAGCTCAACGGGACAGGGAGAGTACGAGCAGTACTTC
j_gene: TRBJ2-7
v_gene: TRBV18
abundance: NA
len: 14
d_gene: TRBD1

CDR3aa: CASRPIRGSYEQYF
CDR3nt: TGTGCCAGCAGGCCGATTAGGGGCTCCTACGAGCAGTACTTC
j_gene: TRBJ2-7
v_gene: TRBV7-9
abundance: NA
len: 14
d_gene: NA

CDR3aa: CASSLDDEQFF
CDR3nt: TGTGCCAGCAGCTTAGACGATGAGCAGTTCTTC
j_gene: TRBJ2-1
v_gene: TRBV11-3
abundance: NA
len: 11
d_gene: NA

CDR3aa: CASSSGQYSGNTIYF
CDR3nt: TGTGCCAGCAGCTCCGGACAGTACTCTGGAAACACCATATATTTT
j_gene: TRBJ1-3
v_gene: TRBV14
abundance: once
len: 15
d_gene: NA

CDR3aa: CASSLSGQGSPLHF
CDR3nt: TGTGCCAGCAGTTTATCGGGACAGGGTTCACCCCTCCACTTT
j_gene: TRBJ1-6
v_gene: TRBV27
abundance: NA
len: 14
d_gene: TRBD1

CDR3aa: CASSPPTVWREAQYEQYF
CDR3nt: TGTGCCAGCAGCCCTCCCACAGTGTGGCGGGAGGCCCAGTACGAGCAGTACTTC
j_gene: TRBJ2-7
v_gene: TRBV7-9
abundance: NA
len: 18
d_gene: TRBD2

CDR3aa: CSVANGEVAFF
CDR3nt: TGCAGCGTTGCCAATGGGGAGGTGGCTTTCTTT
j_gene: TRBJ1-1
v_gene: TRBV29-1
abundance: NA
len: 11
d_gene: NA

CDR3aa: CASKLEGSLNTEAFF
CDR3nt: TGTGCCAGCAAACTGGAGGGCAGTTTGAACACTGAAGCTTTCTTT
j_gene: TRBJ1-1
v_gene: TRBV2
abundance: NA
len: 15
d_gene: NA

CDR3aa: CASSDTISNQPQHF
CDR3nt: TGTGCCAGCAGTGACACAATTAGCAATCAGCCCCAGCATTTT
j_gene: TRBJ1-5
v_gene: TRBV2
abundance: NA
len: 14
d_gene: NA

CDR3aa: CASSIGEADTQYF
CDR3nt: TGTGCCAGTAGTATTGGAGAAGCAGATACGCAGTATTTT
j_gene: TRBJ2-3
v_gene: TRBV9
abundance: NA
len: 13
d_gene: NA

CDR3aa: CASSRGTLGTQYF
CDR3nt: TGTGCCAGCAGTCGCGGGACTCTCGGGACCCAGTACTTC
j_gene: TRBJ2-5
v_gene: TRBV5-8
abundance: NA
len: 13
d_gene: NA

CDR3aa: CAIPLPPGYEQYF
CDR3nt: TGTGCCATCCCCCTGCCCCCGGGGTACGAGCAGTACTTC
j_gene: TRBJ2-7
v_gene: TRBV2
abundance: NA
len: 13
d_gene: NA

CDR3aa: CASSGTSRETQYF
CDR3nt: TGCGCCAGTTCCGGGACTTCGAGGGAGACCCAGTACTTC
j_gene: TRBJ2-5
v_gene: TRBV5-1
abundance: NA
len: 13
d_gene: NA

CDR3aa: CASSYNSQNTEAFF
CDR3nt: TGTGCCAGCAGTTACAACAGTCAGAACACTGAAGCTTTCTTT
j_gene: TRBJ1-1
v_gene: TRBV6-5
abundance: NA
len: 14
d_gene: NA

CDR3aa: CASNPQGTGNTGELFF
CDR3nt: TGTGCCAGCAACCCACAGGGGACTGGTAACACCGGGGAGCTGTTTTTT
j_gene: TRBJ2-2
v_gene: TRBV28
abundance: NA
len: 16
d_gene: NA

CDR3aa: CASSPSGVGEKLFF
CDR3nt: TGTGCCAGCTCACCAAGCGGGGTCGGAGAAAAACTGTTTTTT
j_gene: TRBJ1-4
v_gene: TRBV18
abundance: NA
len: 14
d_gene: NA

CDR3aa: CASSLLGGGGYTF
CDR3nt: TGTGCCAGCAGTTTATTAGGGGGGGGAGGCTACACCTTC
j_gene: TRBJ1-2
v_gene: TRBV28
abundance: NA
len: 13
d_gene: NA

CDR3aa: CASSLGSDEQYF
CDR3nt: TGTGCCAGCAGCTTAGGTTCAGACGAGCAGTACTTC
j_gene: TRBJ2-7
v_gene: TRBV7-8
abundance: NA
len: 12
d_gene: NA

CDR3aa: CASSGRTVREQYF
CDR3nt: TGTGCCAGCAGCGGGCGGACAGTCCGCGAGCAGTACTTC
j_gene: TRBJ2-7
v_gene: TRBV7-9
abundance: NA
len: 13
d_gene: NA

CDR3aa: CAWKRPGVSTGELFF
CDR3nt: TGTGCCTGGAAAAGACCGGGAGTGTCCACCGGGGAGCTGTTTTTT
j_gene: TRBJ2-2
v_gene: TRBV30
abundance: NA
len: 15
d_gene: NA

CDR3aa: CASSSRTGYSNQPQHF
CDR3nt: TGTGCCAGCAGCTCTAGGACAGGCTATAGCAATCAGCCCCAGCATTTT
j_gene: TRBJ1-5
v_gene: TRBV7-8
abundance: NA
len: 16
d_gene: TRBD1

CDR3aa: CASSSTGGAKQPQHF
CDR3nt: TGTGCCAGCAGCAGTACAGGGGGCGCGAAACAGCCCCAGCATTTT
j_gene: TRBJ1-5
v_gene: TRBV6-6
abundance: NA
len: 15
d_gene: TRBD1

CDR3aa: CASSRRLAEYNEQFF
CDR3nt: TGTGCCAGCAGCCGGAGACTAGCGGAATACAATGAGCAGTTCTTC
j_gene: TRBJ2-1
v_gene: TRBV7-9
abundance: NA
len: 15
d_gene: TRBD2

CDR3aa: CASSRQRTGIQETQYF
CDR3nt: TGTGCCAGCAGCAGGCAACGGACAGGTATTCAAGAGACCCAGTACTTC
j_gene: TRBJ2-5
v_gene: TRBV9
abundance: NA
len: 16
d_gene: TRBD1

CDR3aa: CASSYTGTGGAGKNIQYF
CDR3nt: TGTGCCAGCAGCTACACCGGGACAGGGGGCGCCGGCAAAAACATTCAGTACTTC
j_gene: TRBJ2-4
v_gene: TRBV9
abundance: NA
len: 18
d_gene: TRBD1

CDR3aa: CASSSSGTGTSGANVLTF
CDR3nt: TGCGCCAGCAGCTCGTCCGGGACAGGAACCTCTGGGGCCAACGTCCTGACTTTC
j_gene: TRBJ2-6
v_gene: TRBV5-1
abundance: few
len: 18
d_gene: TRBD1

CDR3aa: CSVGRGQGYEQYF
CDR3nt: TGCAGCGTTGGGCGGGGACAGGGTTACGAGCAGTACTTC
j_gene: TRBJ2-7
v_gene: TRBV29-1
abundance: NA
len: 13
d_gene: TRBD1

CDR3aa: CASSSPSYEQYF
CDR3nt: TGTGCCAGCAGCTCCCCGTCCTACGAGCAGTACTTC
j_gene: TRBJ2-7
v_gene: TRBV7-6
abundance: NA
len: 12
d_gene: NA

CDR3aa: CASSAELEQYF
CDR3nt: TGTGCCAGCAGCGCGGAGCTCGAGCAGTACTTC
j_gene: TRBJ2-7
v_gene: TRBV2
abundance: NA
len: 11
d_gene: NA

CDR3aa: CASSERWTALSNQPQHF
CDR3nt: TGTGCCAGCAGTGAAAGATGGACAGCCCTTAGCAATCAGCCCCAGCATTTT
j_gene: TRBJ1-5
v_gene: TRBV6-1
abundance: NA
len: 17
d_gene: NA

CDR3aa: CASSSWEDYTF
CDR3nt: TGTGCCAGCAGCTCCTGGGAGGACTACACCTTC
j_gene: TRBJ1-2
v_gene: TRBV28
abundance: NA
len: 11
d_gene: NA

CDR3aa: CASSSGGNTEAFF
CDR3nt: TGCGCCAGCAGTTCGGGGGGGAACACTGAAGCTTTCTTT
j_gene: TRBJ1-1
v_gene: TRBV10-1
abundance: NA
len: 13
d_gene: NA

CDR3aa: CASSGYTDTQYF
CDR3nt: TGTGCCAGCAGTGGCTACACAGATACGCAGTATTTT
j_gene: TRBJ2-3
v_gene: TRBV2
abundance: few
len: 12
d_gene: NA

CDR3aa: CASSLAQREAKNIQYF
CDR3nt: TGTGCCAGCAGCTTAGCGCAGCGGGAGGCCAAAAACATTCAGTACTTC
j_gene: TRBJ2-4
v_gene: TRBV7-2
abundance: NA
len: 16
d_gene: TRBD2

CDR3aa: CASSQLGGGTGELFF
CDR3nt: TGTGCCAGCAGCCAACTGGGGGGAGGCACCGGGGAGCTGTTTTTT
j_gene: TRBJ2-2
v_gene: TRBV4-2
abundance: NA
len: 15
d_gene: NA

CDR3aa: CASRGGGNQPQHF
CDR3nt: TGTGCCAGCAGGGGGGGTGGCAATCAGCCCCAGCATTTT
j_gene: TRBJ1-5
v_gene: TRBV28
abundance: NA
len: 13
d_gene: NA

CDR3aa: CASSLYDSSSEQYF
CDR3nt: TGTGCCAGCAGCCTATATGACTCCTCGAGCGAGCAGTACTTC
j_gene: TRBJ2-7
v_gene: TRBV6-5
abundance: NA
len: 14
d_gene: NA

CDR3aa: CASSPARDREVEQFF
CDR3nt: TGTGCCAGCAGCCCAGCTCGGGACAGGGAGGTTGAGCAGTTCTTC
j_gene: TRBJ2-1
v_gene: TRBV7-9
abundance: NA
len: 15
d_gene: TRBD1

CDR3aa: CASSILAGGYGNEQFF
CDR3nt: TGTGCCAGCAGTATACTAGCGGGCGGGTACGGCAATGAGCAGTTCTTC
j_gene: TRBJ2-1
v_gene: TRBV27
abundance: NA
len: 16
d_gene: TRBD2

CDR3aa: CATRLGNQPQHF
CDR3nt: TGTGCCACGAGATTAGGCAATCAGCCCCAGCATTTT
j_gene: TRBJ1-5
v_gene: TRBV19
abundance: NA
len: 12
d_gene: NA

CDR3aa: CASSRDSHYGYTF
CDR3nt: TGTGCCAGCAGCAGGGACAGCCACTATGGCTACACCTTC
j_gene: TRBJ1-2
v_gene: TRBV7-2
abundance: NA
len: 13
d_gene: TRBD1

CDR3aa: CASSRYRGGPAGTSGRVYEQYF
CDR3nt: TGTGCCAGCAGCCGCTACAGAGGTGGGCCAGCTGGGACTAGCGGGAGAGTCTACGAGCAGTACTTC
j_gene: TRBJ2-7
v_gene: TRBV14
abundance: NA
len: 22
d_gene: TRBD2